This is a list of T cell receptor beta chains from one sample in a study of blood T cells in healthy people across ages. TCRdb itself ran the 5' RACE reads through MiXCR, one entry per CDR3 protein. The sample shows 1.5 million to 2 million distinct CDR3 sequences, just under 50% of them seen only once. The sample consisted of blood. All receptors come from a woman between 35 and 50 years old in good health. The CDR3 runs from the conserved cysteine through the conserved F or W. D genes are given only for firm matches. Clone size is shown for a subset of rows, as once, few, many or a class of expanded clone.

CDR3 DNA,CDR3 protein,D gene,clone size,J gene,V gene
TGTGCCAGCAGTTTAGAGGAGCAGGGCTTGGGGGAGCAGTACTTC,CASSLEEQGLGEQYF,NA,NA,TRBJ2-5,TRBV12-3/TRBV12-4
TGTGCCACCAGTGAGGCCCTCTCGATGGGACGGCAGACCCAGTACTTC,CATSEALSMGRQTQYF,NA,NA,TRBJ2-5,TRBV24-1
TGCGCCAGCAGCCAAGACAGGGCCTTCGACGAGCAGTACTTC,CASSQDRAFDEQYF,NA,NA,TRBJ2-7,TRBV4-1
TGCGCCAGCAGTTCCCCGACTAGCGGGGGCACAGATACGCAGTATTTT,CASSSPTSGGTDTQYF,TRBD2,once,TRBJ2-3,TRBV28
TGTGCCAGCTCACCTACGCAGGGACCCCTTGGCGAGCAGTACTTC,CASSPTQGPLGEQYF,NA,once,TRBJ2-7,TRBV18
TGCGCCAGCAGCTGGGACCGGGACAGGGGGCGGGAGCTGTTTTTT,CASSWDRDRGRELFF,TRBD1,NA,TRBJ2-2,TRBV5-1
TGTGCCAGCAGCTCCTTAGGCGGAGGGGGGACCTCCTCTGGGGCCAACGTCCTGACTTTC,CASSSLGGGGTSSGANVLTF,NA,NA,TRBJ2-6,TRBV11-1
TGTGCCAGCAGTGATGCGGGAGGAGAGACCCAGTACTTC,CASSDAGGETQYF,TRBD2,NA,TRBJ2-5,TRBV6-4
TGTGCCAGCAGCTCGGATAAAGACAGGGAGGAGACCCAGTACTTC,CASSSDKDREETQYF,TRBD1,few,TRBJ2-5,TRBV11-3
TGTGCCAGCAGGAAAAATAGGACTAGCGGGGGCAACAATGAGCAGTTCTTC,CASRKNRTSGGNNEQFF,TRBD2,NA,TRBJ2-1,TRBV7-9
TGTGCCAGCAGCTTAGCTGGGACATCAAAAGAGACCCAGTACTTC,CASSLAGTSKETQYF,NA,many,TRBJ2-5,TRBV7-9
TGTGCCAGCAGGAGACAGGCGACATCAACTCAGTACTTC,CASRRQATSTQYF,NA,NA,TRBJ2-4,TRBV6-5
TGTGCCAGCAGCGTAGGACTAGCCCACGAGCAGTACTTC,CASSVGLAHEQYF,TRBD2,NA,TRBJ2-7,TRBV9
TGTGCCACCAGCAGAGCGGTGGGGGTGACCTACAATGGGCAGTTCTTC,CATSRAVGVTYNGQFF,NA,NA,TRBJ2-1,TRBV15
TGCGCCAGCAGCCAGGCGTACAGGGCTACTAATGAAAAACTGTTTTTT,CASSQAYRATNEKLFF,NA,NA,TRBJ1-4,TRBV4-1
TGTGCCATCAGTGAGTCTCGGCTAGCGGGGTCGTACGAGCAGTACTTC,CAISESRLAGSYEQYF,TRBD2,NA,TRBJ2-7,TRBV10-3
TGTGCCAGCAGTTTATGGGAAAGCTTATTAGGGACCGGGGAGCTGTTTTTT,CASSLWESLLGTGELFF,NA,NA,TRBJ2-2,TRBV12-3/TRBV12-4
TGTGCCAGCAGCATGGTCAGCAGGGAGACCCAGTACTTC,CASSMVSRETQYF,NA,NA,TRBJ2-5,TRBV7-2
TGCGCCAGCACCACCGGACAGGGGGGCCATGGCTACACCTTC,CASTTGQGGHGYTF,TRBD1,NA,TRBJ1-2,TRBV5-1
TGTGCCAGCAGCTTTTCCAGCGGGGTTAGCACAGATACGCAGTATTTT,CASSFSSGVSTDTQYF,TRBD2,NA,TRBJ2-3,TRBV11-1
TGTGCCAGCAGTTTGCTAGCAGGGGGACTAAACTACAATGAGCAGTTCTTC,CASSLLAGGLNYNEQFF,NA,once,TRBJ2-1,TRBV12-3/TRBV12-4
TGTGCCAGCAACCGGGACAGGGGGCGTTACGAGCAGTACTTC,CASNRDRGRYEQYF,TRBD1,NA,TRBJ2-7,TRBV2
TGTGCCAGCAGTTACTCAGCGGCCTTCAGGGCTAGCACAGATACGCAGTATTTT,CASSYSAAFRASTDTQYF,NA,NA,TRBJ2-3,TRBV6-5
TGCGCCAGCAGCCAAGAGATAGGCGAGGAGGACACTGAAGCTTTCTTT,CASSQEIGEEDTEAFF,NA,few,TRBJ1-1,TRBV4-3
TGTGCCAGCAGCCAAGATCTAAAACAGCCCCAGCATTTT,CASSQDLKQPQHF,NA,few,TRBJ1-5,TRBV11-3
TGTGCCACCAAGTCCCGGGACATAGCCTACGAGCAGTACTTC,CATKSRDIAYEQYF,NA,NA,TRBJ2-7,TRBV28
TGTGCCAGCAGTTTAAGTCTGGCCTGGGTTCCTTATAATGAGCAGTACTTC,CASSLSLAWVPYNEQYF,NA,NA,TRBJ2-5,TRBV12-3/TRBV12-4
TGTGCCAGCAGCTTCACTAGCGGGGGTACCTACGAGCAGTACTTC,CASSFTSGGTYEQYF,TRBD2,NA,TRBJ2-7,TRBV7-2
TGCAGTGCTATAACAGATACGCAGTATTTT,CSAITDTQYF,NA,few,TRBJ2-3,TRBV20-1
TGTGCCAGCAGTCTATCGGGGGGGGATCAGCCCCAGCATTTT,CASSLSGGDQPQHF,NA,NA,TRBJ1-5,TRBV12-3/TRBV12-4
TGCAGTGCTAGGGGGGTTCCCGACTATGGCTACACCTTC,CSARGVPDYGYTF,NA,NA,TRBJ1-2,TRBV20-1
TGTGCCAGCAGCGTAGACGCAGATACGCAGTATTTT,CASSVDADTQYF,NA,many,TRBJ2-3,TRBV9
TGTGCCAGCATACCGGGACTAGCGGGGAGAGATACGCAGTATTTT,CASIPGLAGRDTQYF,TRBD2,NA,TRBJ2-3,TRBV12-3/TRBV12-4
TGCGCCTCTAGGGAGTTCCAAGAGACCCAGTACTTC,CASREFQETQYF,NA,NA,TRBJ2-5,TRBV5-1
TGTGCCAGCAGAGGTCGTCCCAGCGCAACCAAAAACATTCAGTACTTC,CASRGRPSATKNIQYF,NA,NA,TRBJ2-4,TRBV28
TGTGCCGGCAGCGGACAGGGACACAATGAGCAGTTCTTC,CAGSGQGHNEQFF,TRBD1,NA,TRBJ2-1,TRBV6-2/TRBV6-3